Sequencing of this T cell receptor beta chain was carried out in a study of blood T cell repertoires in COVID-19. In germline, CDR1 is SGHDT, CDR2 YYEEEE. This CDR3 region has 12 residues. V lost 2 bases to trimming and J lost 3 bases, with 5 bases between them. TCRdb's table, derived via immunoSEQ multiplex PCR, lists solely in-frame clones and lacks some. The sample yields about 250,000 clones, 80% to 90% seen once. Cohort assignment relied on participant-reported clinical history. The receptor was isolated from a woman under 30 who had recovered from COVID-19. The chain couples TRBV5-6 to TRBJ2-5; unclear D gene. What was sequenced was PBMCs or T cells enriched from blood (not recorded which). CDR3 nucleotides: TGTGCCAGCAGCTTAATAGAAGAGACCCAGTACTTC. This sequence encodes CASSLIEETQYF. Supplemented by reference TRBV5-6 and TRBJ2-5, the full variable domain reads DAGVTQSPTHLIKTRGQQVTLRCSPKSGHDTVSWYQQALGQGPQFIFQYYEEEERQRGNFPDRFSGHQFPNYSSELNVNALLLGDSALYLCASSLIEETQYFGPGTRLLVL.